Listed here are 21 T cell receptor beta chains from one sample, sequenced in a study of control samples from healthy donors and cancer patients. Using immunoSEQ multiplex PCR, the repertoire was profiled, and TCRdb retains in-frame clones only, with some absent. Found here are 85,000 to 90,000 clones, more than 75% of them singletons; the top ten hold approximately 2.1%. Sequencing input: blood. Every receptor here comes from a middle-aged woman in good health.

This clone was detected a few times. The chain links TRBV30 to TRBJ1-1, with a tentative D call TRBD1 (5 bases). Germline V gives CDR1 GTSNPN, CDR2 SVGIG (reference sequence). The CDR3 has 15 residues. V gave up 3 bases and J gave up 6 bases, with 20 bases separating them. The CDR3 coding sequence is TGTGCCTGGAGACCAGTCGGGGGGATGAGCGCTGAAGCTTTCTTT. It translates to CAWRPVGGMSAEAFF.

This clone was recorded a few times. The V and J genes are TRBV25-1 and TRBJ2-7, with 7 bases lining up with TRBD1. The ends lost 4 bases at V and 0 bases at J; junction bases unmatched: 6. CDR1 MGHDK and CDR2 SYGVNS come from the germline V gene. This CDR3 is 15 amino acids long. CDR3 bases: TGTGCCAGCAGTGCTCAAGGGGGCGCCTCCTACGAGCAGTACTTC. Amino acids: CASSAQGGASYEQYF.

The chain couples TRBV6-2 or TRBV6-3 to TRBJ2-3, with TRBD2 as a possible D gene (5 bases). This CDR3 is built from 14 residues. The V and J ends lost 2 bases and 2 bases respectively, with 8 bases between them. Germline V gives CDR1 MNHEY, CDR2 SVGEGT. CDR3 nucleotide sequence: TGTGCCAGCAGTTACCGGGATCACACAGATACGCAGTATTTT. As protein: CASSYRDHTDTQYF.

The V and J genes are TRBV7-2 and TRBJ2-2; 9 bases are a match to TRBD1. Looked up from germline, CDR1 is SGHTA and CDR2 is FQGNSA. Trimming at V came to 3 bases and at J to 5 bases, leaving 4 bases not matched to a gene. This CDR3 region has 15 residues. The CDR3 reads CASSFRDRVTGELFF. CDR3 DNA: TGTGCCAGCAGCTTCCGGGACAGGGTTACCGGGGAGCTGTTTTTT.

V gene TRBV3-1 (or the pseudogene TRBV3-2) combines with J gene TRBJ2-7; 8 bases line up with TRBD2. The junction had 7 bases not matched to a gene; V was cut back by 1 base and J by 5 bases. Germline V gene lookup returns CDR1 LGHDT and CDR2 YNNKEL (reference sequence). This CDR3 region has 15 residues. The CDR3 region has the DNA TGTGCCAGCAGCCAAGTGGCCCCGCGGGGGGACGAGCAGTACTTC. Translated: CASSQVAPRGDEQYF.

The rearrangement links TRBV6-2 or TRBV6-3 to TRBJ2-7; TRBD2 aligns across 12 bases. V trimming: 5 bases; J trimming: 3 bases; junction bases outside the gene matches: 2. This CDR3 is 14 amino acids long. In germline, CDR1 is MNHEY, CDR2 SVGEGT. DNA of the CDR3: TGTGCCAGCAGTAGACTAGCGGGGGTCTACGAGCAGTACTTC. It yields the protein CASSRLAGVYEQYF.

The chain employs TRBV30 and TRBJ1-2; TRBD1 aligns across 7 bases. The CDR3 is 17 residues long. With 5 bases clipped from V and 1 base from J, the junction kept 16 bases outside the gene matches. Germline V gene sequence: CDR1 GTSNPN, CDR2 SVGIG (reference sequence). This chain's CDR3 is CAWAYGTVLTLNYGYTF. The CDR3 region has the DNA TGTGCCTGGGCTTACGGGACAGTACTTACTCTTAACTATGGCTACACCTTC.

The chain combines TRBV19 with TRBJ1-6; 7 bases map to TRBD1. The CDR3 is made up of 16 amino acids. Germline loops: CDR1 LNHDA, CDR2 SQIVND (reference sequence). Trimming cost V 3 bases and J 7 bases; bases outside gene matches: 9. The CDR3 here is CASSMGGQTSNSPLHF. The CDR3 DNA reads TGTGCCAGTAGTATGGGGGGACAGACTTCCAATTCACCCCTCCACTTT.

V usage is TRBV7-9 and J usage is TRBJ2-1; D remains ambiguous. V was cut by 3 bases and J by 8 bases, with 8 bases left in between. The germline CDR1 and CDR2 sequences are SEHNR and FQNEAQ (reference sequence). The CDR3 is made up of 12 amino acids. CDR3 DNA: TGTGCCAGCAGCTTTCCCTGGGATGAGCAGTTCTTC. Protein: CASSFPWDEQFF. Combining the CDR3 with reference TRBV7-9 and TRBJ2-1 gives the whole variable domain DTGVSQNPRHKITKRGQNVTFRCDPISEHNRLYWYRQTLGQGPEFLTYFQNEAQLEKSRLLSDRFSAERPKGSFSTLEIQRTEQGDSAMYLCASSFPWDEQFFGPGTRLTVL.

This chain uses TRBV9 with TRBJ1-1; D gene ambiguous. The germline V and J ends were trimmed by 1 base and 5 bases, with 18 bases remaining between them. CDR1 and CDR2 from the germline V gene are SGDLS and YYNGEE. This CDR3 contains 16 residues. CDR3 loop: CASSVSPGGGKTEAFF. DNA for the CDR3: TGTGCCAGCAGCGTATCCCCGGGTGGCGGGAAGACTGAAGCTTTCTTT.

V and J are TRBV19 and TRBJ1-2, with D perhaps TRBD1 (5 bases). The germline V gene has CDR1 LNHDA and CDR2 SQIVND (reference sequence). V dropped 1 base and J dropped 4 bases, with 16 bases sitting between them. This CDR3 is built from 16 residues. The CDR3 coding sequence is TGTGCCAGTAGTATAGGGGCCAGACCTGGGACCTATGGCTACACCTTC. It translates to CASSIGARPGTYGYTF. Supplemented by reference TRBV19 and TRBJ1-2, the full variable domain reads DGGITQSPKYLFRKEGQNVTLSCEQNLNHDAMYWYRQDPGQGLRLIYYSQIVNDFQKGDIAEGYSVSREKKESFPLTVTSAQKNPTAFYLCASSIGARPGTYGYTFGSGTRLTVV.

The rearrangement links TRBV6-2 or TRBV6-3 to TRBJ1-5; 7 bases map to TRBD1. V shed 2 bases and J 1 base; nucleotides not matched to a gene: 8. Germline V gene lookup returns CDR1 MNHEY and CDR2 SVGEGT. The CDR3 covers 17 residues. CDR3 DNA sequence: TGTGCCAGCAGTTACCCTAGGCTGACAGGGAGCAATCAGCCCCAGCATTTT. Amino acids: CASSYPRLTGSNQPQHF.

The J gene is TRBJ1-4, the V gene TRBV7-6; TRBD1 is a possible D gene (5 bases). The CDR3 is 16 residues long. V was trimmed by 1 base and J by 7 bases, leaving 16 bases between them. Germline CDR1 and CDR2: SGHVS and FNYEAQ. CDR3 residues: CASSLGPTHGGEKLFF. The CDR3 DNA follows: TGTGCCAGCAGCTTAGGCCCGACCCATGGGGGTGAAAAACTGTTTTTT.

The V gene is TRBV23-1, the J gene TRBJ2-7; a weak D match, TRBD2 (6 bases). TRBV23-1 is designated an ORF whose function remains uncertain. This CDR3 has 15 amino acids. The ends were cut back, 3 bases at V and 4 bases at J, with 16 bases in the middle. The CDR3 sequence is CASSHSGLRPYEQYF. The CDR3 DNA reads TGCGCCAGCAGTCATTCGGGACTTAGGCCGTACGAGCAGTACTTC.

CDR3 in DNA: TGTGCCAGCAGCTGGTCGGGCGAGCAGTACTTC. Translating gives CASSWSGEQYF. This sequence joins TRBV5-5 and TRBJ2-7; unclear D gene. V lost 3 bases to trimming and J lost 6 bases, with 7 bases between them. Germline V gene lookup returns CDR1 SGHKS and CDR2 YYEKEE (reference sequence). The CDR3 loop spans 11 amino acids.

J is TRBJ1-6 and V is TRBV18; D uncertain. The germline V gene has CDR1 KGHSH and CDR2 LQKENI. The V and J ends lost 5 bases and 8 bases respectively, with 10 bases between them. This CDR3 region has 13 residues. CDR3 DNA sequence: TGTGCCAGCTCATCCTCAGAAGATTCACCCCTCCACTTT. This encodes CASSSSEDSPLHF.

The rearrangement uses TRBV30 and TRBJ2-5, with 7 bases fitting TRBD1. CDR3 size: 15 residues. Germline trimming cut 2 bases from V and 5 bases from J; bases unmatched to any gene: 11. CDR1 is GTSNPN, CDR2 SVGIG, per germline (reference sequence). This chain's CDR3 is CAWSPGQAGGETQYF. The CDR3 nucleotides read TGTGCCTGGAGTCCCGGACAGGCCGGCGGGGAGACCCAGTACTTC. The whole variable domain, remainder taken from reference TRBV30 and TRBJ2-5, is SQTIHQWPATLVQPVGSPLSLECTVEGTSNPNLYWYRQAAGRGLQLLFYSVGIGQISSEVPQNLSASRPQDRQFILSSKKLLLSDSGFYLCAWSPGQAGGETQYFGPGTRLLVL.

This clone was observed a handful of times. The chain employs TRBV3-1 (or the pseudogene TRBV3-2) and TRBJ1-3; 8 nucleotides agree with TRBD1. Germline loops: CDR1 LGHDT, CDR2 YNNKEL (reference sequence). V dropped 3 bases and J dropped 1; count of bases not matched to a gene: 5. The CDR3 is made up of 16 amino acids. The CDR3 coding sequence is TGTGCCAGCAGCCAGGGACAGGTTGTTTCTGGAAACACCATATATTTT. It encodes CASSQGQVVSGNTIYF.

The genes are TRBV7-3 and TRBJ2-1; D remains unclear. The CDR3 runs 13 residues. Trimming cost V 0 bases and J 7 bases, with 7 bases left between them. Per the germline V gene, CDR1 is SGHTA and CDR2 is FQGTGA. The CDR3 sequence is CASSLTLQNEQFF. For the CDR3, the DNA is TGTGCCAGCAGCTTAACCCTGCAAAATGAGCAGTTCTTC.

The rearrangement joins TRBV30 to TRBJ1-1; tentative D call: TRBD1 (5 bases). V was clipped by 4 bases and J by 0 bases, with 12 bases between them. This CDR3 region has 14 residues. Germline loops: CDR1 GTSNPN, CDR2 SVGIG (reference sequence). The CDR3 region is CAWNLYRMNTEAFF. CDR3 nucleotides: TGTGCCTGGAACCTCTACAGGATGAACACTGAAGCTTTCTTT.

The V gene is TRBV20-1, the J gene TRBJ2-3; 14 bases line up with TRBD2. This CDR3 region has 16 residues. Per the germline V gene, CDR1 is DFQATT and CDR2 is SNEGSKA (reference sequence). Trimming removed 3 bases from V and 0 bases from J; junction bases left unmatched: 2. CDR3 sequence (DNA): TGCAGTGCTAGTGGGACTAGCGGGGGTAGCACAGATACGCAGTATTTT. Its protein product is CSASGTSGGSTDTQYF.